This is a list of T cell receptor beta chains from one sample in a study of control samples from healthy donors and cancer patients. Data came from immunoSEQ multiplex PCR; TCRdb stores just in-frame clones and leaves some out. The profile shows 90,000 to 130,000 clones, approximately 84% of them singletons. Source material: blood. Every receptor here comes from a man younger than 35 in good health. The CDR3 runs from the conserved cysteine through the conserved F or W. The order of the fields is clone size, D gene, V gene, J gene, CDR3 DNA, CDR3 protein. D genes are given only for firm matches. Not every row has a clone size; where given, it reads once, few, many or a size class.

size: .
D: .
V: TRBV7-8
J: TRBJ1-6
DNA: TGTGCCAGCAGCCTAGAGCCGTGGGGCGGCTATAATTCACCCCTCCACTTT
CDR3: CASSLEPWGGYNSPLHF

size: .
D: .
V: TRBV4-2
J: TRBJ2-5
DNA: TGTGCCAGCAGCCAAGTGCGAGACTCCGAGGAGACCCAGTACTTC
CDR3: CASSQVRDSEETQYF

size: once
D: .
V: TRBV7-9
J: TRBJ1-6
DNA: TGTGCCAGCAGCTTAGAACTGGGGGGCTCACCCCTCCACTTT
CDR3: CASSLELGGSPLHF

size: .
D: .
V: TRBV4-2
J: TRBJ2-2
DNA: TGTGCCAGCAGCCAAGATTTGGGGCAGGCCCTGAACACCGGGGAGCTGTTTTTT
CDR3: CASSQDLGQALNTGELFF

size: .
D: .
V: TRBV6-5
J: TRBJ1-5
DNA: TGTGCCAGCGGGCACTCAGGCAGCAATCAGCCCCAGCATTTT
CDR3: CASGHSGSNQPQHF

size: .
D: .
V: TRBV20-1
J: TRBJ1-1
DNA: TGCAGTGCTAGTAGGGGCCCCATGAACACTGAAGTTTTCTTT
CDR3: CSASRGPMNTEVFF

size: .
D: TRBD1
V: TRBV6-6
J: TRBJ1-2
DNA: TGTGCCAGCAGACCCCTAGACAGGGTCTATGGCTACACCTTC
CDR3: CASRPLDRVYGYTF

size: .
D: TRBD1
V: TRBV20-1
J: TRBJ1-5
DNA: TGCAGTGCTAGTGTACCGGGACAGGGCAATCAGCCCCAGCATTTT
CDR3: CSASVPGQGNQPQHF

size: .
D: .
V: TRBV10-2
J: TRBJ2-2
DNA: TGCGCCAGCAAAGGACCCCGGCAGGGACTGACCGGGGAGCTGTTTTTT
CDR3: CASKGPRQGLTGELFF

size: once
D: TRBD2
V: TRBV19
J: TRBJ2-3
DNA: TGTGCCAGTAGTCCACGGCTAGCGGGGAGGTCGCCCTCACCCGGGGATACGCAGTATTTT
CDR3: CASSPRLAGRSPSPGDTQYF

size: few
D: .
V: TRBV7-3
J: TRBJ1-2
DNA: TGTGCCAGCAGCTTAACTGGGTATCTCGGCTACACCTTC
CDR3: CASSLTGYLGYTF

size: .
D: TRBD1
V: TRBV19
J: TRBJ2-7
DNA: TGTGCCAGTAGGGGACAGGCGACCTACGAGCAGTACTTC
CDR3: CASRGQATYEQYF

size: .
D: .
V: TRBV6-2/TRBV6-3
J: TRBJ1-6
DNA: TGTGCCAGCAGTTTAGGGGAGAGAAAAGGTTCACCCCTCCACTTT
CDR3: CASSLGERKGSPLHF

size: .
D: .
V: TRBV7-9
J: TRBJ1-1
DNA: TGTGCCAGCAGCTTAGTTGGGCAGGCGAAAGCTTTCTTT
CDR3: CASSLVGQAKAFF

size: once
D: .
V: TRBV19
J: TRBJ2-7
DNA: TGTGCCAGTAGTATGGCGGGGGGAGGGGGCTCCCACGAGCAGTACTTC
CDR3: CASSMAGGGGSHEQYF

size: .
D: .
V: TRBV19
J: TRBJ2-7
DNA: TGTGCCAGTAGTATGCAGACCTTCTACGAGCAGTACTTC
CDR3: CASSMQTFYEQYF

size: few
D: .
V: TRBV3-1/TRBV3-2
J: TRBJ1-5
DNA: TGTGCCAGCAGCCAAGATCGGGGCTTAAGCGGTCAGCCCCAGCATTTT
CDR3: CASSQDRGLSGQPQHF

size: .
D: .
V: TRBV9
J: TRBJ2-5
DNA: TGTGCCAGCAGCACGGACTCTCGGGAGACCCAGTACTTC
CDR3: CASSTDSRETQYF

size: few
D: .
V: TRBV28
J: TRBJ1-2
DNA: TGTGCCAGCAGTTTTGATGTACGGGGCTACACCTTC
CDR3: CASSFDVRGYTF

size: .
D: .
V: TRBV5-1
J: TRBJ2-5
DNA: TGCGCCAGCGAGCAGGGGGGTCAGCAAGAGACCCAGTACTTC
CDR3: CASEQGGQQETQYF

size: .
D: TRBD1
V: TRBV15
J: TRBJ1-2
DNA: TGTGCCACCAGCAAAGGGACAGGGATTTTTGATGGCTACACCTTC
CDR3: CATSKGTGIFDGYTF

size: .
D: .
V: TRBV5-1
J: TRBJ1-2
DNA: TGCGCCAGCAGCCCCTCCGGAGTCTCCGGCTACACCTTC
CDR3: CASSPSGVSGYTF

size: .
D: .
V: TRBV30
J: TRBJ1-3
DNA: TGTGCCGCTACCCCAAAGGCCGGAAACACCATATATTTT
CDR3: CAATPKAGNTIYF

size: once
D: TRBD1
V: TRBV5-5
J: TRBJ1-3
DNA: TGTGCCAGCAGCTTGGTCCCGGGACAGGGACCTGGAAACACCATATATTTT
CDR3: CASSLVPGQGPGNTIYF

size: .
D: .
V: TRBV5-1
J: TRBJ2-3
DNA: TGCGCCAGCAGCTTGGGTGTGGGAGCGGCTAGCACAGATACGCAGTATTTT
CDR3: CASSLGVGAASTDTQYF

size: .
D: .
V: TRBV6-6
J: TRBJ2-2
DNA: TGTGCCAGCAGTTACTCTCTCCAGGGTGGCGGGGAGCTGTTTTTT
CDR3: CASSYSLQGGGELFF

size: .
D: .
V: TRBV7-8
J: TRBJ2-2
DNA: TGTGCCAGCAGCTTCTATTGGGGGGAGTTTGGCACCGGGGAGCTGTTTTTT
CDR3: CASSFYWGEFGTGELFF

size: .
D: TRBD1
V: TRBV24-1
J: TRBJ1-3
DNA: TGTGCCACCAGTGACCACGGGACAGCGGGGGGAAACACCATATATTTT
CDR3: CATSDHGTAGGNTIYF

size: .
D: TRBD2
V: TRBV18
J: TRBJ2-1
DNA: TGTGCCAGCTCACCACCGCACAGCGGGGGCGTCCATGAGCAGTTCTTC
CDR3: CASSPPHSGGVHEQFF

size: few
D: TRBD1
V: TRBV19
J: TRBJ1-5
DNA: TGTGCCAGCCGGGGGGGACAGGGGGCCCATCAGCCCCAGCATTTT
CDR3: CASRGGQGAHQPQHF

size: .
D: TRBD1
V: TRBV13
J: TRBJ2-2
DNA: TGTGCCAGCAGCTTAGCCGGGACAGGGAACACCGGGGAGCTGTTTTTT
CDR3: CASSLAGTGNTGELFF

size: .
D: .
V: TRBV6-5
J: TRBJ1-6
DNA: TGTGCCAGCAGGCTCCAGGGAGAGGGGCCCCTCCACTTT
CDR3: CASRLQGEGPLHF

size: .
D: .
V: TRBV7-2
J: TRBJ2-1
DNA: TGTGCCAGCAGCTTAGGAGGGTTTTCGGGCAATGAGCAGTTCTTC
CDR3: CASSLGGFSGNEQFF

size: .
D: .
V: TRBV3-1/TRBV3-2
J: TRBJ2-1
DNA: TGTGCCAGCAGCCTCCTAGGCCGTTACAATGAGCAGTTCTTC
CDR3: CASSLLGRYNEQFF

size: .
D: .
V: TRBV20-1
J: TRBJ1-1
DNA: TGCAGTGCTTGGAGAGTAGCTGAAGCTTTCTTT
CDR3: CSAWRVAEAFF

size: .
D: .
V: TRBV6-4
J: TRBJ1-1
DNA: TGTGCCAGCGCGGCCCAGTACGAAGCTTTCTTT
CDR3: CASAAQYEAFF

size: .
D: .
V: TRBV28
J: TRBJ1-2
DNA: TGTGCCAGCAGTTTACTAGGGAATCGAAATGGCTACACCTTC
CDR3: CASSLLGNRNGYTF

size: .
D: .
V: TRBV11-2
J: TRBJ2-2
DNA: TGTGCCAGCAGCTTAGGAAGGAACACCGGGGAGCTGTTTTTT
CDR3: CASSLGRNTGELFF

size: .
D: .
V: TRBV4-2
J: TRBJ2-1
DNA: TGTGCCAGCAGCCGATCACAGGGAGGTGAGCAGTTCTTC
CDR3: CASSRSQGGEQFF

size: .
D: .
V: TRBV5-6
J: TRBJ1-2
DNA: TGTGCCAGCAGCCAGTGGTCGCTGGGTGGCTACACCTTC
CDR3: CASSQWSLGGYTF

size: .
D: .
V: TRBV6-5
J: TRBJ1-5
DNA: TGTGCCAGCAGTAGGGCCGGGATTCAGCCCCAGCATTTT
CDR3: CASSRAGIQPQHF

size: .
D: TRBD1
V: TRBV2
J: TRBJ1-2
DNA: TGTGCCAGCCTTATCACAGGGGGCTGGGGCTATGGCTACACCTTC
CDR3: CASLITGGWGYGYTF

size: once
D: TRBD1
V: TRBV5-6
J: TRBJ1-2
DNA: TGTGCCAGCAGCCAGGACAGGGGGTCCTTAAACTATGGCTACACCTTC
CDR3: CASSQDRGSLNYGYTF

size: many
D: .
V: TRBV19
J: TRBJ2-2
DNA: TGTGCCAGTAGTCTCCGGGGACAGAACACCGGGGAGCTGTTTTTT
CDR3: CASSLRGQNTGELFF

size: .
D: .
V: TRBV6-6
J: TRBJ1-2
DNA: TGTGCCAGCAGTGGACACTCCTATGGCTACACCTTC
CDR3: CASSGHSYGYTF

size: .
D: TRBD1
V: TRBV2
J: TRBJ1-1
DNA: TGTGCCAGCAGTGAACGGAGACAGGGGGCAGTTAATGAAGCTTTCTTT
CDR3: CASSERRQGAVNEAFF

size: .
D: .
V: TRBV14
J: TRBJ2-5
DNA: TGTGCCAGCAGCCAACTCCTAACGGGGACCCAGTACTTC
CDR3: CASSQLLTGTQYF

size: .
D: TRBD2
V: TRBV3-1/TRBV3-2
J: TRBJ2-1
DNA: TGTGCCAGCAGCCAAGATAGAGCTAGCGGGGTCCATGAGCAGTTCTTC
CDR3: CASSQDRASGVHEQFF

size: once
D: TRBD1
V: TRBV5-6
J: TRBJ1-4
DNA: TGTGCCAGCAGCTTTAGGCTGACAGGGGAAGGTCTTATCGAAAAACTGTTTTTT
CDR3: CASSFRLTGEGLIEKLFF

size: .
D: .
V: TRBV2
J: TRBJ2-1
DNA: TGTGCCAGCAGTCCAGACACTTACAATGAGCAGTTCTTC
CDR3: CASSPDTYNEQFF